The source of this TCR beta chain is a study of blood T cell repertoires in COVID-19 (dated by TCRdb to 2020 to 2022). Describing the broader study: Collaborator samples came from the United States, Italy and Spain and covered acute and convalescent phases of COVID-19. The dataset comprised deeply sampled blood TCRbeta repertoires from subjects exposed to, actively infected with, or recovered from COVID-19. Samples were obtained from the ongoing ImmuneRACE study (first 160 participants) and from about 1,300 subjects provided by 6 global collaborators. The repertoires were released in a freely available public database meant as a resource for research on the immune response to SARS-CoV-2. Nearly every sample came with metadata listing a de-identified subject ID, COVID-19 status, age in years and sex. HLA class I and class II types, where available, came from metadata supplied by the sample provider rather than from assay-based typing. The prospective study material was composed of cDNA or gDNA derived from T cells, B-cell-depleted T cells, or PBMCs. Study-wide findings and limitations: The quantity of clinical and demographic metadata differed by source and by participant and was supplied without curation.

Measured from the cysteine to the phenylalanine, the CDR3 is 14 residues long. Of all the DNA, just the CDR3 is kept, 42 bases in frame from base 1. From the germline V gene (reference sequence), CDR1 is MNHEY and CDR2 is SMNVEV. Here V drops 2 bases and J drops 9 bases, and the junction holds 5 bases not matched to any gene. In regard to this clone: Its antigen is unknown. One base away there is no much larger clone; base qualities are not given.

TCRbeta CDR3 regions were amplified from genomic DNA using the immunoSEQ Assay, a bias-controlled multiplex PCR. Per the original workflow: The number of nucleated cells in each sample was estimated from the amplification of reference gene primers within the assay. To quantify the absolute abundance of each unique TCRbeta CDR3 rearrangement, sequence reads were collapsed and filtered. For each sample, productive Simpson clonality was calculated as the square root of Simpson's diversity index over productive rearrangements. This immuneACCESS table, as held by TCRdb, lists in-frame sequences with V and J called but not all clones. Of the missing ones, under half trace to an unresolved V gene in checked studies; the others have no known cause. For V, J and clone size, that table is used; D and trimming come from the DNA. The sample table shows roughly 250,000 clones, and less than 90% are seen once. The ten largest account for about 12% of the sample.

At one collaborating source in Seattle, patients were enrolled during active infection and were followed longitudinally through the course of disease. The collaborating institutions used their own protocols to collect whole blood in K2EDTA tubes. Collaborator samples were shipped for TCRbeta analysis as frozen whole blood, isolated PBMCs, or DNA extracted from either sample type. The clonotype was recovered from a woman aged 25 to 45 with COVID-19, enrolled during active disease. The chain links TRBV27 with TRBJ2-1, and TRBD2 matches 9 of the central bases. The sequenced sample consisted of peripheral blood. DNA sequence: TGTGCCAGCAGTTTACGGCGGGGGGGAGTTGAGCAGTTCTTC. It is translated as CASSLRRGGVEQFF.